Detailed here is one T cell receptor (beta chain). Antigen: not known. The data originate from a study of T cell repertoires and HLA-DP antigens. The germline CDR1 and CDR2 sequences are SEHNR and FQNEAQ (reference sequence). The V gene lost 8 bases and the J gene lost 3 bases, with 8 bases spanning the gap. The CDR3 contains 12 residues. The data were produced by immunoSEQ multiplex PCR, yet TCRdb's version contains in-frame clones alone and is incomplete. The sample lists approximately 89,000 clones, about nine tenths occurring once. Whole-study results and caveats: Average cumulative frequency of previously undetected clones was approximately 34% against one allele and 50% to 65% against the other. Naive and memory CD4+ repertoires were not analysed separately. Total CD4+ responders were stimulated by HeLa antigen-presenting cells.

J is TRBJ1-3 and V is TRBV7-9; a possible D gene is TRBD1 (5 bases). The clonotype comes from a man aged 50 or older in good health and CMV-seronegative. The sequenced sample consisted of CD4+ T cells from PBMCs. Here the CDR3 reads CASAGGGNTIYF. DNA of the CDR3: TGTGCCAGCGCCGGGGGTGGAAACACCATATATTTT. Full variable domain (outside the CDR3, taken from reference TRBV7-9 and TRBJ1-3): DTGVSQNPRHKITKRGQNVTFRCDPISEHNRLYWYRQTLGQGPEFLTYFQNEAQLEKSRLLSDRFSAERPKGSFSTLEIQRTEQGDSAMYLCASAGGGNTIYFGEGSWLTVV.